The present T cell receptor (beta chain) was sequenced within a study of blood T cell repertoires in COVID-19. The germline V and J ends were trimmed by 5 bases and 2 bases, with 17 bases remaining between them. The length of the CDR3 is 15 residues. Germline assignment: CDR1 SGDLS and CDR2 YYNGEE. This clone was picked up one time. TCRdb's copy holds only in-frame clones and misses some; the assay was immunoSEQ multiplex PCR. The sample has roughly 150,000 clones, more than 75% seen once. This chain uses TRBV9 with TRBJ2-7; possible D gene TRBD1, 6 bases. This TCR came from a woman aged 80 or over with acute or convalescent COVID-19. Specimen: peripheral blood. In DNA, the CDR3 is TGTGCCAGCAGTCCCGCAGGGGATGTCACCTACGAGCAGTACTTC. This encodes CASSPAGDVTYEQYF.